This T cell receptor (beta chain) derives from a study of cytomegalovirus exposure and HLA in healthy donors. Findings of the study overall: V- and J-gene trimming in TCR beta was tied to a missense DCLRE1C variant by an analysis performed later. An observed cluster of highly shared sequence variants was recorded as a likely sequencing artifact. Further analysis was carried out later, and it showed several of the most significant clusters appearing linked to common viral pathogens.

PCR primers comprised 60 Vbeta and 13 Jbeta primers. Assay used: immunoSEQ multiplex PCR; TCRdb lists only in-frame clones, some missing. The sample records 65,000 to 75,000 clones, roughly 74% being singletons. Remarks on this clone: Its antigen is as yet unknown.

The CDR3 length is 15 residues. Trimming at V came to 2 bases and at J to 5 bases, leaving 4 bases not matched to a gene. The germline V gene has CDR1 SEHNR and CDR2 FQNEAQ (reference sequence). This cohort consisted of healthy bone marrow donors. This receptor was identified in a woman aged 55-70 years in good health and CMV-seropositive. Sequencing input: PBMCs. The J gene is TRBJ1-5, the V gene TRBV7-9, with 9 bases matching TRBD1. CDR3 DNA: TGTGCCAGCAGCTTATCGGGACAGGGAGATCAGCCCCAGCATTTT. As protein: CASSLSGQGDQPQHF.